This note documents a single T cell receptor (beta chain) sequence. Germline CDR1 KGHSH, CDR2 LQKENI. This CDR3 comprises 22 residues. V was clipped by 0 bases and J by 0 bases; unmatched bases: 18. This sample is part of a study of blood T cell repertoires in COVID-19. Study in general: Material from acute and convalescent COVID-19 was sourced from the United States, Italy and Spain. Sources were T cells, B-cell-depleted T cells, or PBMCs; the material itself was cDNA or gDNA.

In the study's own analysis: For nucleated cells, counts were estimated from reference gene primer amplification. The table came from immunoSEQ multiplex PCR; TCRdb's copy has only in-frame clones and leaves some out. The DNA was the basis for D and trimming; V, J and clone size are from that table. The table includes under 150,000 clones, about four fifths detected once. The receptor's source is a man aged 35-49 years with active or convalescent COVID-19. The source material was peripheral blood. The V and J genes are TRBV18 and TRBJ1-5, with 9 bases fitting TRBD1. The CDR3 DNA reads as TGTGCCAGCTCACCACCGAGGACAGGGGTCCGTGAGGTAAGGGGTAGCAATCAGCCCCAGCATTTT. This encodes CASSPPRTGVREVRGSNQPQHF.